The 11 T cell receptor beta chains below come from one sample, sequenced in a study of blood T cell repertoires in COVID-19. TCRdb's copy holds only in-frame clones and misses some; the assay was immunoSEQ multiplex PCR. The sample carries some 310,000 clones, 87% recorded once. Input material: peripheral blood. These receptors originate from a man in his fifties or sixties with active or convalescent COVID-19.

This clone turned up a few times. Here the CDR3 reads CASSLRESKNIQYF. Written as DNA, the CDR3 is TGTGCCAGCAGCTTACGGGAGTCCAAAAACATTCAGTACTTC. V usage is TRBV5-6 and J usage is TRBJ2-4; D might be TRBD2 (6 bases). The CDR3 spans 14 residues. Trimming shortened V by 2 bases and J by 2 bases, and 8 bases separated the two germline ends. The V gene's germline CDR1 is SGHDT and CDR2 YYEEEE.

V and J are TRBV7-3 and TRBJ1-1; 8 bases fit TRBD1. CDR3 length equals 13 residues. V trimming: 5 bases; J trimming: 7 bases; junction bases outside the gene matches: 6. The V gene's germline CDR1 is SGHTA and CDR2 FQGTGA. Written as DNA, the CDR3 is TGTGCCAGCAGCCTAGGACAGGGACGTGAAGCTTTCTTT. It translates to CASSLGQGREAFF. Complete variable domain (other parts from reference TRBV7-3 and TRBJ1-1): GAGVSQTPSNKVTEKGKYVELRCDPISGHTALYWYRQSLGQGPEFLIYFQGTGAADDSGLPNDRFFAVRPEGSVSTLKIQRTERGDSAVYLCASSLGQGREAFFGQGTRLTVV.

This clone was counted a few times. V and J are TRBV19 and TRBJ1-5; 7 nucleotides match TRBD1. Germline trimming cut 0 bases from V and 4 bases from J; bases unmatched to any gene: 0. Looked up from germline, CDR1 is LNHDA and CDR2 is SQIVND (reference sequence). The CDR3 consists of 14 residues. The CDR3 DNA follows: TGTGCCAGTAGTATAGAGACAGGGAATCAGCCCCAGCATTTT. This codes for CASSIETGNQPQHF.

V usage is TRBV5-4 and J usage is TRBJ1-1; D unresolved. This CDR3 is 13 amino acids long. The ends were cut back, 2 bases at V and 6 bases at J, with 11 bases in the middle. CDR1 and CDR2 (germline): SGHNT, YYREEE (reference sequence). CDR3 sequence: CASSLFGSSEAFF. CDR3 bases: TGTGCCAGCAGCTTATTTGGCTCTTCTGAAGCTTTCTTT.

V usage is TRBV9 and J usage is TRBJ1-2, with D hard to call. This CDR3 has 13 amino acids. Germline CDR1 reads SGDLS; CDR2 reads YYNGEE. V was cut by 3 bases and J by 7 bases, with 13 bases left in between. The CDR3, as DNA: TGTGCCAGCAGCGGGATAAAGTGGAGTGGCTACACCTTC. Its translation is CASSGIKWSGYTF.

The rearrangement links TRBV7-3 to TRBJ2-5, with 8 positions matching TRBD1. The CDR3 consists of 16 residues. Unmatched junction bases numbered 10, after V lost 3 bases and J lost 4 bases. Germline loops: CDR1 SGHTA, CDR2 FQGTGA. The DNA of the CDR3 is TGTGCCAGCAGCTTGGGTGGAGGGACAGGAGGAGAGACCCAGTACTTC. Translating it yields CASSLGGGTGGETQYF.

The chain joins TRBV2 to TRBJ1-2; 9 bases match TRBD1. After removal of 6 bases from V and 5 bases from J, the junction contained 7 bases not matched to a gene. The germline V gene encodes CDR1 SNHLY and CDR2 FYNNEI. There are 14 residues in the CDR3. CDR3 coding DNA: TGTGCCAGCAGGGCAGGGACAGGGTCTTATGGCTACACCTTC. This translates into CASRAGTGSYGYTF. The full variable domain, completed using reference TRBV2 and TRBJ1-2, is EPEVTQTPSHQVTQMGQEVILRCVPISNHLYFYWYRQILGQKVEFLVSFYNNEISEKSEIFDDQFSVERPDGSNFTLKIRSTKLEDSAMYFCASRAGTGSYGYTFGSGTRLTVV.

In its sample, this clone was seen a few times. The chain is built from TRBV6-2 or TRBV6-3 and TRBJ2-2; D is uncertain. The CDR3 has 11 amino acids. Germline V CDR1 and CDR2: MNHEY, SVGEGT. V dropped 6 bases and J dropped 6 bases, with 5 bases sitting between them. Here the CDR3 DNA reads TGTGCCAGCAGCCTAGCCGGGGAGCTGTTTTTT. This codes for CASSLAGELFF.

The chain carries TRBV5-1 and TRBJ2-7, with 11 bases lining up with TRBD1. J was trimmed by 3 bases and V by 6 bases; bases with no gene match: 5. The CDR3 sequence is 14 residues long. The V gene's germline CDR1 is SGHRS and CDR2 YFSETQ. The CDR3 loop is CASNKGQGDYEQYF. The CDR3 DNA follows: TGCGCCAGCAACAAGGGACAGGGGGACTACGAGCAGTACTTC.

V gene TRBV6-6 combines with J gene TRBJ1-2; 8 nucleotides match TRBD1. The CDR3 totals 16 residues. Looked up from germline, CDR1 is MNHNY and CDR2 is SVGAGI (reference sequence). J was trimmed by 6 bases and V by 2 bases; bases with no gene match: 11. This chain's CDR3 is CASSYTETGDLNGYTF. The CDR3 nucleotides are TGTGCCAGCAGTTACACAGAGACAGGGGATCTTAATGGCTACACCTTC.

The chain joins TRBV2 to TRBJ1-4; 8 bases fit TRBD1. The V segment lost 4 bases and the J segment 0 bases; nucleotides outside the gene matches: 1. Germline-derived CDR1 and CDR2 are SNHLY and FYNNEI. The CDR3 totals 15 residues. The DNA of the CDR3 is TGTGCCAGCAGTGCACAGGGGGCAACTAATGAAAAACTGTTTTTT. Its protein is CASSAQGATNEKLFF.